This TCR beta chain derives from a study of CD8 T cells in Susac syndrome. Overall study results and limits: In Susac syndrome, the CD4+ T cell repertoires did not show clonal expansion. An acknowledgment was made by the study that its TCR sequencing and HLA analysis involved relatively few individuals.

As concerns this clonotype: The antigen is undetermined.

When the RNA was reverse transcribed, random hexamers were used with an input of roughly 0.45 to 1 ug. TCRdb re-called the immunoSEQ multiplex PCR reads through MiXCR, storing one row per CDR3 protein. The sample comprises hundreds of thousands of distinct CDR3 sequences, 94% of which are singletons, and about 0.15% rests with the top ten. The CDR3 sequence is 15 residues long. Trimming took 0 bases from V and 0 from J, leaving 9 bases between them. Germline assignment: CDR1 SGHDT and CDR2 YYEEEE. This TCR was sampled from a human donor with Susac syndrome. The chain recombines TRBV5-6 with TRBJ1-1; no definite D call. Sequencing was done on a sample of CD4+ T cells from PBMCs. DNA of the CDR3: TGTGCCAGCAGCTTGGTCGCAGGCCTGAACACTGAAGCTTTCTTT. Protein: CASSLVAGLNTEAFF. The variable domain in full, completed from reference TRBV5-6 and TRBJ1-1, reads DAGVTQSPTHLIKTRGQQVTLRCSPKSGHDTVSWYQQALGQGPQFIFQYYEEEERQRGNFPDRFSGHQFPNYSSELNVNALLLGDSALYLCASSLVAGLNTEAFFGQGTRLTVV.